This T cell receptor (beta chain) was observed in a study of OX40 agonist ivuxolimab in advanced cancers. Broadly, across the study: The costimulatory receptor OX40 (CD134) was targeted by ivuxolimab, a fully human IgG2 agonistic monoclonal antibody. Intravenous ivuxolimab was administered to patients every 2 weeks at six dose levels: 0.01, 0.1, 0.3, 1.5, 3 and 10 mg/kg. Among the roughly 52 dose-escalation patients, about 20 had hepatocellular carcinoma, 15 or so melanoma, 9 renal cell carcinoma and 9 head and neck cancer. The dose-escalation cohort was 82.7% male with a mean age of around 62 years, ranging from roughly 20 to 80. Patients were allowed to have had prior anti-PD-1, anti-PD-L1 or anti-CTLA-4 therapy, and more than 30% of the dose-escalation patients had previously received checkpoint inhibitors. Partial responses occurred in three dose-escalation patients, of whom one had hepatocellular carcinoma and two had cutaneous melanoma. Peripheral TCRbeta sequencing was intended to test whether TCR sequence diversity was altered and clonal T-cell expansion was caused by ivuxolimab. The paper covers the monotherapy dose-escalation part of the phase I ivuxolimab trial, which included N ≈ 57 patients.

The paper as a whole reports these results and caveats: On average, CD8+ T cells showed more expanded clones than CD4+ T cells after ivuxolimab. Clonal expansion of both CD4+ and CD8+ blood T cells was observed from baseline to week 6 at doses 0.1 to 3.0 mg/kg. In partial responders in the 0.1-3.0 mg/kg groups, normalized peripheral clonal expansion was found to be among the lowest, especially among CD8+ T cells. Which antigens the clonally expanded peripheral T cells were specific for was not determined. Low levels of normalized T-cell clonal expansion were also seen in some nonresponding patients.

Patients with autoimmune disease history or receiving systemic immunosuppression were excluded from the trial. In every dose cohort, peripheral blood was drawn for TCR sequencing at baseline, cycle 4 day 1, and cycle 7 day 1. The samples were drawn from a first-in-human, open-label, multicenter phase I dose-escalation trial of ivuxolimab. Adults with locally advanced or metastatic head and neck squamous cell, hepatocellular, melanoma or renal cell carcinoma were enrolled in the trial. Before TCR sequencing, CD4+ and CD8+ T cells were separately sorted from peripheral blood. In the case of this clone: It lacks a known antigen. Base-call qualities are not available, and no considerably larger clone is one nucleotide away.

For sequencing of the TCRbeta CDR3 region, genomic DNA was extracted from the sorted cells. The immunoSEQ Assay was used for sequencing of TCRbeta CDR3 regions. The immuneACCESS repertoire file appears here via TCRdb, limited to in-frame rearrangements. These files lack a portion of the clones; in checked studies, under half of the deficit traces to unresolved V genes, and the cause of the others is not known. In this sample the table shows about 74,000 clones, around 87% of which occur a single time. Approximately 0.98% of the sample comes from the top ten. Compared with germline, V lacks 3 bases and J lacks 3 bases; bases without a gene match: 6. From the germline V gene (reference sequence), CDR1 is SEHNR and CDR2 is FQNEAQ. The CDR3 numbers 15 residues from cysteine through phenylalanine. Just CDR3 DNA is preserved here, 45 bases in frame from base 1.

The TCR was taken from an adult with an advanced solid tumor such as melanoma, head and neck, liver or kidney cancer. The input for sequencing was CD4+ or CD8+ T cells sorted from blood, taken in a trial of the OX40 agonist ivuxolimab. The rearrangement joined TRBV7-9 to TRBJ2-7, and 9 junction bases match TRBD2. At the DNA level, the sequence is TGTGCCAGCAGCTTGGTGCGGGAGGGCCGCTACGAGCAGTACTTC. Its protein product is CASSLVREGRYEQYF. The CDR3 plus the reference TRBV7-9 and TRBJ2-7 genes for the other parts give the full variable domain: DTGVSQNPRHKITKRGQNVTFRCDPISEHNRLYWYRQTLGQGPEFLTYFQNEAQLEKSRLLSDRFSAERPKGSFSTLEIQRTEQGDSAMYLCASSLVREGRYEQYFGPGTRLTVT.